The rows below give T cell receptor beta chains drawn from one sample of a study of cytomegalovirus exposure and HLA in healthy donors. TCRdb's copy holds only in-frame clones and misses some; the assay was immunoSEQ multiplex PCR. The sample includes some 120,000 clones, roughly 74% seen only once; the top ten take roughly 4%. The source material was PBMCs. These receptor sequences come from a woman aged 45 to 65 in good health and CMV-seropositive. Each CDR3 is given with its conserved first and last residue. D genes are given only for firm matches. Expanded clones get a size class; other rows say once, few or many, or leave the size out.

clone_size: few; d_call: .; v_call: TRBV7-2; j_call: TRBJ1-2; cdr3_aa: CASSLVVGYTF; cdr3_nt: TGTGCCAGCAGCTTAGTCGTGGGCTACACCTTC
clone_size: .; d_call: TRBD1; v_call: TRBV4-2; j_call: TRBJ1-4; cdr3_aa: CASSQGSGSARDRFEKLFF; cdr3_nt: TGTGCCAGCAGCCAAGGATCCGGATCGGCCAGGGACAGGTTTGAAAAACTGTTTTTT
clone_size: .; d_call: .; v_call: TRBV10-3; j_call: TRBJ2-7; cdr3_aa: CAIRFSGGTYEQYF; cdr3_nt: TGTGCCATCAGATTTAGCGGTGGGACGTACGAGCAGTACTTC
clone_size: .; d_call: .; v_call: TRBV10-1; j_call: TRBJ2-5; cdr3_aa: CASSEGTSLQETQYF; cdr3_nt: TGCGCCAGCAGTGAAGGGACAAGTCTCCAAGAGACCCAGTACTTC
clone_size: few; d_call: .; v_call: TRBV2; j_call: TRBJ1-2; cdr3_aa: CASSVEGKTNYGYTF; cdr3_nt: TGTGCCAGCAGTGTGGAGGGAAAAACCAACTATGGCTACACCTTC
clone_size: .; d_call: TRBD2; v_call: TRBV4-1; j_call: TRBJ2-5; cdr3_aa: CASSQDPGLAGGHETQYF; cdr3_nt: TGCGCCAGCAGCCAAGACCCGGGACTAGCGGGGGGGCACGAGACCCAGTACTTC
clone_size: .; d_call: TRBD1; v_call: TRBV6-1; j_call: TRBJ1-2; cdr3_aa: CAGLPGQGTYGYTF; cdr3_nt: TGTGCCGGACTTCCGGGACAGGGAACTTACGGCTACACCTTC
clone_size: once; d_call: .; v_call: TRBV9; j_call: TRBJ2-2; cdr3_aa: CASSVEGNTGELFF; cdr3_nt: TGTGCCAGCAGCGTTGAGGGAAACACCGGGGAGCTGTTTTTT
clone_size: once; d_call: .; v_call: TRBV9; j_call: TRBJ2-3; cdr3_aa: CASSPPGRGPDTQYF; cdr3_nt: TGTGCCAGCAGCCCCCCAGGGCGGGGACCAGATACGCAGTATTTT
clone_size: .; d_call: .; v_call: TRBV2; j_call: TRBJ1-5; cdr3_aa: CASSVGIRAGQPQHF; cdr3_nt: TGTGCCAGCAGTGTAGGCATCCGGGCGGGTCAGCCCCAGCATTTT
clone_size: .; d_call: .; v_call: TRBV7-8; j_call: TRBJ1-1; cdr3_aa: CASSLAFGHENTEAFF; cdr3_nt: TGTGCCAGCAGCTTAGCGTTTGGACACGAGAACACTGAAGCTTTCTTT
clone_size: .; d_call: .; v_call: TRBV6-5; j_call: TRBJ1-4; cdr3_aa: CASRSGDGKLFF; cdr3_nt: TGTGCCAGCAGGTCAGGGGATGGAAAACTGTTTTTT
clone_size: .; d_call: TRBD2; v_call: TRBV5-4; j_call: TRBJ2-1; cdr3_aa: CASSASGGLGPNEQFF; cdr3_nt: TGTGCCAGCAGCGCTAGCGGGGGATTAGGGCCCAATGAGCAGTTCTTC
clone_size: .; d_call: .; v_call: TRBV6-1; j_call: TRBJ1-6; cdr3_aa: CASRDTGYSPLHF; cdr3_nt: TGTGCCAGCAGAGATACAGGGTATTCACCCCTCCACTTT
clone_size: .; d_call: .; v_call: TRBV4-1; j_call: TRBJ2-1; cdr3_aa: CASSEGDGGGDEQFF; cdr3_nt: TGCGCCAGCAGCGAAGGGGACGGGGGAGGAGATGAGCAGTTCTTC
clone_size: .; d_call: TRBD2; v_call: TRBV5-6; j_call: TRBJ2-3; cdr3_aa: CASSLLLAGADTQYF; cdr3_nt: TGTGCCAGCAGCTTGTTGTTAGCGGGGGCGGATACGCAGTATTTT
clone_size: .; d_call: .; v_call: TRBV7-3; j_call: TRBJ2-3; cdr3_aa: CASSLAGRYTDTQYF; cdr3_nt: TGTGCCAGCAGCTTAGCGGGGAGGTACACAGATACGCAGTATTTT
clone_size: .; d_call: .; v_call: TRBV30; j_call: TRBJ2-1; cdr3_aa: CAWSTAGADNEQFF; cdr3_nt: TGTGCCTGGAGTACGGCGGGGGCAGACAATGAGCAGTTCTTC
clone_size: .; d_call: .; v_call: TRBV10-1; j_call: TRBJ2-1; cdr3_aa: CASSETIRGNEQFF; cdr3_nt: TGCGCCAGCAGTGAGACAATCCGGGGAAATGAGCAGTTCTTC
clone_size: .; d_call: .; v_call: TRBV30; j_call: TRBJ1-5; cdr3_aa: CAWSPPQGNQPQHF; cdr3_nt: TGTGCCTGGAGTCCCCCACAGGGTAACCAGCCCCAGCATTTT
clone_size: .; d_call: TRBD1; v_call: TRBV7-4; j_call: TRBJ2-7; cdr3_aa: CASSRDRRRTYEQYF; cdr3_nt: TGTGCCAGCAGCCGGGACAGACGAAGGACCTACGAGCAGTACTTC
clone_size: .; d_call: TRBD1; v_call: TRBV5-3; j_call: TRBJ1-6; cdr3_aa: CARNRPQPNRGIRNSPLHF; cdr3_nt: TGTGCCAGAAACAGACCACAACCCAACAGGGGTATACGAAATTCACCCCTCCACTTT
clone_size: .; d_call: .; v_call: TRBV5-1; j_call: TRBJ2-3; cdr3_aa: CASSLGLGGPSVDTQYF; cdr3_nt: TGCGCCAGCAGCTTGGGGTTGGGGGGTCCCAGTGTAGATACGCAGTATTTT
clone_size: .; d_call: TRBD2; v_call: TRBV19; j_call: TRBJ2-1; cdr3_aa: CASSRLAGGSYNEQFF; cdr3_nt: TGTGCCAGTAGTAGGCTAGCGGGGGGGTCCTACAATGAGCAGTTCTTC
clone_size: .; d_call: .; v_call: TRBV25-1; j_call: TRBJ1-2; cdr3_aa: CASSPAGGIGYTF; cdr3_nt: TGTGCCAGCAGTCCCGCCGGGGGGATTGGCTACACCTTC
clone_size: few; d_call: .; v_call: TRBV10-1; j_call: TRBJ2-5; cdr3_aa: CASLFGLHQETQYF; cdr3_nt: TGCGCCAGCCTCTTTGGGCTCCACCAAGAGACCCAGTACTTC
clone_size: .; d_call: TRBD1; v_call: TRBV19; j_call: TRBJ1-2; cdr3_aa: CASKPTGGLYGYTF; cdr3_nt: TGTGCCAGTAAACCCACAGGGGGGTTGTATGGCTACACCTTC
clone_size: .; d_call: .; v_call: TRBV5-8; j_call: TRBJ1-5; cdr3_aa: CASATPRQYNQPQHF; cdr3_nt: TGTGCCAGCGCGACTCCAAGACAGTACAATCAGCCCCAGCATTTT
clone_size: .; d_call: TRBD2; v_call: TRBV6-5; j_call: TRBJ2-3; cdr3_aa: CASSYRLAGGGTQYF; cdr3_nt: TGTGCCAGCAGTTACAGACTAGCGGGGGGGGGCACGCAGTATTTT
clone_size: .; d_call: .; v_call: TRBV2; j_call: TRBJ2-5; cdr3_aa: CASKEGLQGTQYF; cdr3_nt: TGTGCCAGCAAAGAGGGACTCCAAGGAACCCAGTACTTC
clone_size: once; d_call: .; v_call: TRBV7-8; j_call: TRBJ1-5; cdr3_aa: CASSYVNQPQHF; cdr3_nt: TGTGCCAGCAGCTATGTAAATCAGCCCCAGCATTTT
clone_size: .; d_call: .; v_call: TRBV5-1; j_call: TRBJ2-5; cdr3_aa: CASSLAGFGKEAQYF; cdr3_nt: TGCGCCAGCAGCTTGGCCGGGTTCGGGAAAGAGGCCCAGTACTTC
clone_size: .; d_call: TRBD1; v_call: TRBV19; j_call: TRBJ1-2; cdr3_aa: CASSIRPGGYGYTF; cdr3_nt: TGTGCCAGTAGTATTCGGCCAGGGGGCTATGGCTACACCTTC
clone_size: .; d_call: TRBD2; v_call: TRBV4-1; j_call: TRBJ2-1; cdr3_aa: CASSLIAGGRRNEQFF; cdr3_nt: TGCGCCAGCAGCCTTATAGCGGGGGGGCGACGGAATGAGCAGTTCTTC
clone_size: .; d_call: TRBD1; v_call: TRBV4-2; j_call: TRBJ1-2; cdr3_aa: CASSQELSDRRAYGYTF; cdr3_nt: TGTGCCAGCAGCCAAGAATTATCGGACAGGAGGGCGTATGGCTACACCTTC
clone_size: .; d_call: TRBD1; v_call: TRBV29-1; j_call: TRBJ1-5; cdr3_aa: CSVGDRVEQPQHF; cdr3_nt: TGCAGCGTTGGAGACAGGGTAGAACAGCCCCAGCATTTT
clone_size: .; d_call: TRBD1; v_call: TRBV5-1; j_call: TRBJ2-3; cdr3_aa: CASSPLQGRTDTQYF; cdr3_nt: TGCGCCAGCAGCCCGCTACAGGGGCGCACAGATACGCAGTATTTT
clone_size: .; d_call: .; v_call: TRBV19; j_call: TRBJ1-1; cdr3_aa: CASSIRGGSNTEAFF; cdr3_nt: TGTGCCAGTAGTATTAGGGGGGGGAGTAACACTGAAGCTTTCTTT
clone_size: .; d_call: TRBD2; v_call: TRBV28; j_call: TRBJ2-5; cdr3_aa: CASSPGRGGLQTQYF; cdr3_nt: TGTGCCAGCAGTCCTGGGCGGGGGGGCCTGCAGACCCAGTACTTC
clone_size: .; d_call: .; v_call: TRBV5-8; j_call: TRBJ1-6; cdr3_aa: CASSERGNNSPLHF; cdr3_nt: TGTGCCAGCAGCGAGAGGGGGAATAATTCACCCCTCCACTTT